A single sample gave rise to the 3 T cell receptor beta chains below, sequenced in a study of blood T cells in healthy people across ages. The second PCR ran about 6 to 12 cycles with a sample-barcoded 5' primer and J-beta primers. MiXCR was run by TCRdb on the 5' RACE reads, yielding one entry per CDR3 protein. The profile shows some 1.8 million distinct CDR3 sequences, 30% to 40% of them singletons. Material for sequencing was blood. These TCRs come from a human donor in good health.

V gene TRBV4-2 combines with J gene TRBJ1-3, with D possibly TRBD1 on 5 matching bases. Trimming removed 1 base from V and 3 bases from J, with 13 bases in between. The CDR3 length is 16 residues. Germline CDR1 and CDR2: LGHNA and YNFKEQ. The CDR3, as DNA: TGTGCCAGCAGCCAAGTTTTAGGGGATTTTGGAAACACCATATATTTT. It codes for CASSQVLGDFGNTIYF.

This clonotype was observed a few times. The V gene is TRBV12-3 or TRBV12-4, the J gene TRBJ2-2; 9 positions agree with TRBD2. The CDR3 runs to 16 residues. J was trimmed by 5 bases and V by 1 base; bases with no gene match: 5. The CDR3 bases are TGTGCCAGCAGTTTAGTAGGCGGGGGGGCGACCGGGGAGCTGTTTTTT. It is translated as CASSLVGGGATGELFF.

The chain recombines TRBV18 with TRBJ2-3; 7 bases align to TRBD1. Germline CDR1 KGHSH, CDR2 LQKENI. CDR3 length: 15 amino acids. The J segment lost 4 bases and the V segment lost 3 bases, leaving 7 bases of the junction unmatched. The CDR3 sequence is CASSPETGAADTQYF. The DNA of the CDR3 is TGTGCCAGCTCACCCGAAACAGGGGCGGCAGATACGCAGTATTTT.